Described below is a single T cell receptor (beta chain) sequence and its context. Its antigen is undetermined. Distinct nucleotide sequences in the sample also encode this CDR3. This entry is derived from a study of cytomegalovirus exposure and HLA in healthy donors. The V end lost 5 bases, the J end lost 7 bases, and 21 bases lay between the germline ends. Germline V gene sequence: CDR1 SGHNT, CDR2 YENEEA. The CDR3 runs to 15 residues. The PCR had 60 Vbeta and 13 Jbeta primers. Repertoires were generated with immunoSEQ multiplex PCR, while TCRdb's copy carries only in-frame clones and drops some. The sample includes approximately 220,000 clones, over 65% of them seen just once. Whole-study findings and limits: Among donors in an Asian-associated ancestry cluster, a later analysis reportedly found fewer N-insertions than the roughly 670-donor mean. Sequencing depth across donors, presence/absence analyses assumed, was roughly uniform. As a later analysis revealed, most CMV-associated TCR beta chains appeared HLA-restricted. In vitro, three CMV-associated chains proved specific for CMV antigens.

The rearrangement uses TRBV11-3 and TRBJ2-7; D is possibly TRBD2 (6 bases). Material: PBMCs. The source is a man aged 18 to 35 in good health and CMV-seronegative. CDR3 sequence reads: CASSPGRGLSYEQYF. DNA for the CDR3: TGTGCCAGCAGCCCCGGCCGGGGACTTAGCTATGAGCAGTACTTC.